This TCR beta chain was recorded in a study of T cells in Graves' hyperthyroidism and ophthalmopathy. Study at large: Specimen type is peripheral blood, collected at initial diagnosis prior to any treatment. Study results and limitations: Using 13 V-J features, a model discriminated ophthalmopathy from stable hyperthyroidism.

Exclusion criteria comprised uncontrolled infection, other autoimmune disease, pregnancy or lactation. In its sample, this clonotype was seen many times. The antigen is unknown. Amplification targeted TCR beta CDR3 regions from RNA transcripts. The study used the HTBI primer set for a first-round RT-PCR of the TCR CDR3. Via MiXCR, TCRdb re-called the multiplex PCR reads, giving one row per CDR3 protein. Of 600,000 to 700,000 distinct CDR3 sequences listed, around 15% are singletons. This CDR3 has 15 residues. V gave up 1 base and J gave up 2 bases, with 9 bases separating them. Germline CDR1 reads MGHRA; CDR2 reads YSYEKL.

This clonotype was sampled from a woman between 40 and 55 years old with Graves' ophthalmopathy. Sequencing used blood. The chain recombines TRBV4-1 with TRBJ1-5; maybe TRBD1 (5 bases). The CDR3 protein is CASSQVPRGNQPQHF. CDR3 DNA: TGCGCCAGCAGCCAAGTTCCCAGGGGCAATCAGCCCCAGCATTTT.